This T cell receptor beta chain was profiled in a study of blood T cell repertoires in COVID-19. Study overall: Whether acute or convalescent, the COVID-19 samples came from the United States, Italy and Spain. Sources were T cells, B-cell-depleted T cells, or PBMCs; the material itself was cDNA or gDNA.

Source study methods: It was from reference gene primer amplification that nucleated cell counts were estimated. TCRdb keeps only in-frame clones here, not all; method: immunoSEQ multiplex PCR. D and trimming come from the DNA, and the V and J calls and clone size come from that table. The data show more than 55,000 clones, 85% to 95% seen once. V lost 4 bases, J lost 0 bases, and 10 bases lay in between. The V gene's germline CDR1 is LNHDA and CDR2 SQIVND (reference sequence). The CDR3 length is 15 residues. The clonotype comes from a man aged 45-65 years with active COVID-19. Sequencing used peripheral blood. The gene calls are TRBV19 and TRBJ2-1; a weak D match, TRBD1 (6 bases). CDR3 nucleotides: TGTGCCAGTAGTACACGGGACAACTCCTACAATGAGCAGTTCTTC. Amino acid sequence: CASSTRDNSYNEQFF. The full variable domain, with the rest looked up from reference TRBV19 and TRBJ2-1, is DGGITQSPKYLFRKEGQNVTLSCEQNLNHDAMYWYRQDPGQGLRLIYYSQIVNDFQKGDIAEGYSVSREKKESFPLTVTSAQKNPTAFYLCASSTRDNSYNEQFFGPGTRLTVL.